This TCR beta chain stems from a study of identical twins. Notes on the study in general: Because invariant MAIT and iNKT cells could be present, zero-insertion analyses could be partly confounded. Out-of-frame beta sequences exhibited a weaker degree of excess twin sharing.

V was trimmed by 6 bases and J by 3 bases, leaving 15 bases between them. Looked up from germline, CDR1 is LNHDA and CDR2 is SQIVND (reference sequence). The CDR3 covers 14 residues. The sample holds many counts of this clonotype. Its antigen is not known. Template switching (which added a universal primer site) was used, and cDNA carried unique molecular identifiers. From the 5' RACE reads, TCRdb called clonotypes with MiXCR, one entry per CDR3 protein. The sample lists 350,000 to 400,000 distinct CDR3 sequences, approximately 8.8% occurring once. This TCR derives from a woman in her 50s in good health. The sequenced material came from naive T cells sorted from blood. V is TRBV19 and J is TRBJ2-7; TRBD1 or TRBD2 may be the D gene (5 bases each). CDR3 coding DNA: TGTGCCAGTAGCCACCCGGGACGGTACTACGAGCAGTACTTC. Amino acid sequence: CASSHPGRYYEQYF.